Listed below are T cell receptor beta chains from one sample, sequenced in a study of T cell responses to AZD1222 COVID-19 vaccine. Measured with immunoSEQ multiplex PCR; TCRdb has only the in-frame clones, and not every one. Of more than 20,000 clones listed, around 86% are singletons. The sample consisted of peripheral blood, taken 28 days after the second AZD1222 dose. All receptors derive from an adult who received the AZD1222 COVID-19 vaccine. The CDR3 runs from the conserved cysteine through the conserved F or W. A D gene is named only where the DNA matches it firmly. Where a row states a size, it is once, few, many or the class of an expanded clone; other rows omit it.

V	D	J	size	DNA	CDR3
TRBV7-2	-	TRBJ2-7	once	TGTGCCAGCAGCCGAAAGGGGGGCGAGCAGTACTTC	CASSRKGGEQYF
TRBV7-9	TRBD1	TRBJ1-5	-	TGTGCCAGCAGCTTAGGGGACAGGAAGAATCAGCCCCAGCATTTT	CASSLGDRKNQPQHF
TRBV4-2	-	TRBJ1-6	once	TGTGCCAGCAGCCAGGGACCAGGGAGATCACCCCTCCACTTT	CASSQGPGRSPLHF
TRBV5-8	TRBD2	TRBJ2-5	-	TGTGCCAGCGGGAGGGAGAGGAGAGAGACCCAGTACTTC	CASGRERRETQYF
TRBV9	-	TRBJ1-1	once	TGTGCCAGCAGCGTAGAAGACGTGAACACTGAAGCTTTCTTT	CASSVEDVNTEAFF
TRBV30	TRBD1	TRBJ1-1	-	TGTGCCTGGAAAACAGGGGTTTCGAACACTGAAGCTTTCTTT	CAWKTGVSNTEAFF
TRBV20-1	-	TRBJ2-1	-	TGCAGTGCTAGTCTACGACTTGAGCAGTTCTTC	CSASLRLEQFF
TRBV12-3/TRBV12-4	-	TRBJ1-2	-	TGTGCCAGCAGAAAACAGGGACGCTATGGCTACACCTTC	CASRKQGRYGYTF
TRBV7-2	TRBD2	TRBJ2-7	-	TGTGCCAGCAGCCCGACTAGCGGGAGAACCTACGAGCAGTACTTC	CASSPTSGRTYEQYF
TRBV6-5	TRBD2	TRBJ2-5	-	TGTGCCAGCAGCCCCGGACTAGCGGGAGTAGAGACCCAGTACTTC	CASSPGLAGVETQYF
TRBV12-3/TRBV12-4	TRBD2	TRBJ2-5	-	TGTGCCAGCAGCGGGACTAGCAGAGAGACCCAGTACTTC	CASSGTSRETQYF
TRBV12-3/TRBV12-4	-	TRBJ2-7	-	TGTGCCAGCAGTTCCGGGACGGTCTACGAGCAGTACTTC	CASSSGTVYEQYF
TRBV19	-	TRBJ1-6	-	TGTGCCAGTAGTATGGGGACAAATAATTCACCCCTCCACTTT	CASSMGTNNSPLHF
TRBV11-3	TRBD1	TRBJ1-1	once	TGTGCCAGCAGTCCGGGACAGGTGAACACTGAAGCTTTCTTT	CASSPGQVNTEAFF
TRBV18	-	TRBJ2-2	once	TGTGCCAGCTCACCATCGGGGCAGGGGAACACCGGGGAGCTGTTTTTT	CASSPSGQGNTGELFF
TRBV9	-	TRBJ2-2	-	TGTGCCAGCAGCCTCTCGGGAATATTAGGGGAGCTGTTTTTT	CASSLSGILGELFF
TRBV29-1	-	TRBJ1-2	-	TGCGGCGATCGGGGAGCTAACTATGGCTACACCTTC	CGDRGANYGYTF
TRBV6-5	-	TRBJ1-2	-	TGTGCCAGCAGTACCTCCCCGGGGACGTTATCCGGCTACACCTTC	CASSTSPGTLSGYTF
TRBV13	TRBD1	TRBJ2-7	-	TGTGCCAGCAGAATTCGACAGGGAACGCCTTTGCAGTACTTC	CASRIRQGTPLQYF
TRBV3-1/TRBV3-2	TRBD1	TRBJ2-1	-	TGTGCCAGCAGCCTCCTAAGTACAGGGGGAGGAAATGAGCAGTTCTTC	CASSLLSTGGGNEQFF
TRBV7-2	TRBD1	TRBJ2-5	-	TGTGCCAGCAGCTTAGATGGACAGGGGTCCCCGAACTTC	CASSLDGQGSPNF
TRBV28	-	TRBJ1-5	-	TGTGCCAGCAGTGAAATCCGACAGGTTAGCAATCAGCCCCAGCATTTT	CASSEIRQVSNQPQHF
TRBV29-1	-	TRBJ2-7	-	TGCAGCGTTGGACTATCGAGCTCCTACGAGCAGTACTTC	CSVGLSSSYEQYF
TRBV6-4	TRBD2	TRBJ2-1	-	TGTGCCAGCAGTGACTCCCTAGCGGCGAGCTCCTACAATGAGCAGTTCTTC	CASSDSLAASSYNEQFF
TRBV28	TRBD2	TRBJ2-1	-	TGTGCCAGCAGTTCCGGACTAGCGGTTAGGGAGCAGTTCTTC	CASSSGLAVREQFF
TRBV29-1	-	TRBJ1-1	-	TGCAGCGCCTCACGGGGCAACCTATTGGACACTGAAGCTTTCTTT	CSASRGNLLDTEAFF
TRBV4-3	TRBD1	TRBJ1-4	-	TGCGCCAGCAGCTACGCAGGGGGCCCACGTGAAAAACTGTTTTTT	CASSYAGGPREKLFF
TRBV18	-	TRBJ1-1	-	TGTGCCAGCTCCCCTAGGGAGATAGGCACTGAAGCTTTCTTT	CASSPREIGTEAFF
TRBV6-4	TRBD1	TRBJ2-3	once	TGTGCCAGCAGGATACAGGGGGCGCTGACAGATACGCAGTATTTT	CASRIQGALTDTQYF
TRBV12-3/TRBV12-4	TRBD1	TRBJ2-5	-	TGTGCCAGCAGCTCTGACAGGGAAGAGACCCAGTACTTC	CASSSDREETQYF
TRBV4-3	TRBD2	TRBJ2-1	-	TGCGCCAGCAGCTCCGGGACTAGCGGGACCGATGAGCAGTTCTTC	CASSSGTSGTDEQFF
TRBV5-1	-	TRBJ2-1	-	TGCGCCAGCAGCTTGGAAGTGGATTCATACAATGAGCAGTTCTTC	CASSLEVDSYNEQFF
TRBV15	-	TRBJ1-4	-	TGTGCCACCAGCAGGGAAGAAAAACTGTTTTTT	CATSREEKLFF
TRBV14	-	TRBJ2-1	once	TGTGCCAGCAGCCCAACCCCCCAGCTCGGTGAGCAGTTCTTC	CASSPTPQLGEQFF
TRBV28	-	TRBJ2-7	-	TGTGCCAGCTCTAGGGAGGCAGCCTCCTACGAGCAGTACTTC	CASSREAASYEQYF
TRBV11-3	-	TRBJ2-7	few	TGTGCCAGCAGACCTGACAGGGAGGACGAGCAGTACTTC	CASRPDREDEQYF
TRBV11-2	-	TRBJ1-3	-	TGTGCCAGCAGTCCACAGGGATTTGGAAACACCATATATTTT	CASSPQGFGNTIYF
TRBV7-8	TRBD2	TRBJ2-5	-	TGTGCCAGCAGCTTACCAAGCGGGAGGAGTAAAGAGACCCAGTACTTC	CASSLPSGRSKETQYF
TRBV7-3	-	TRBJ2-1	-	TGTGCCAGCAGCCCGGAGCCCGGGTCGTACAATGAGCAGTTCTTC	CASSPEPGSYNEQFF
TRBV5-1	TRBD1	TRBJ1-4	-	TGCGCCAGCAGCTTGGGGACAGGGTTTGAAAAACTGTTTTTT	CASSLGTGFEKLFF
TRBV12-3/TRBV12-4	-	TRBJ1-1	once	TGTGCCAGCAGTTTAAGTGGGGGCACTGAAGCTTTCTTT	CASSLSGGTEAFF
TRBV6-2/TRBV6-3	-	TRBJ1-1	-	TGTGCCAGCAGTTTTGCGTTCTCCTGGGCGAACACTGAAGCTTTCTTT	CASSFAFSWANTEAFF
TRBV11-2	-	TRBJ1-1	-	TGTGCCAGCAGCTTAGACCGGGGGAGCACTGAAGCTTTCTTT	CASSLDRGSTEAFF
TRBV28	-	TRBJ2-3	-	TGTGCCAGCAGTTTGGACTCCACAGATACGCAGTATTTT	CASSLDSTDTQYF
TRBV19	-	TRBJ1-2	-	TGTGCCATACTTACAGGGATTGGCTACACCTTC	CAILTGIGYTF
TRBV12-5	-	TRBJ2-1	-	TGTGCTAGTGTGGGCGATTGGAGTCAGAGCCAGGTCTTC	CASVGDWSQSQVF
TRBV6-5	-	TRBJ1-2	-	TGTGCCAGCAGCGATCCAGTTAACTATGGCTACACCTTC	CASSDPVNYGYTF
TRBV4-2	TRBD1	TRBJ1-6	few	TGTGCCAGCAGCCAAGCAACCGGGACAGGGGGATCACCCCTCCACTTT	CASSQATGTGGSPLHF
TRBV29-1	TRBD1	TRBJ1-2	-	TGCAGCGTGGGACTACAGGGGATGGGCTACACCTTC	CSVGLQGMGYTF
TRBV5-8	TRBD1	TRBJ2-7	few	TGTGCCAGCAGCTTGGGTCCCAGGGGGACCGAGCAGTACTTC	CASSLGPRGTEQYF
TRBV19	-	TRBJ1-6	-	TGTGCCAGTAGTATGCTGGGGTCGGAGAATTCACCCCTCCACTTT	CASSMLGSENSPLHF
TRBV3-1/TRBV3-2	-	TRBJ1-6	medium-sized	TGTGCCAGCAGCCAAGAGGCCCTCCCAAATGTTAATTCACCCCTCCACTTT	CASSQEALPNVNSPLHF